This TCR beta chain derives from a study of cytomegalovirus exposure and HLA in healthy donors. About the study: The 110 million or so unique TCR beta sequences, from around 200 million T cells, were found by an earlier analysis.

About this clone itself: The antigen remains unidentified.

The PCR was carried out with 60 Vbeta primers and 13 Jbeta primers. TCRdb's table, derived via immunoSEQ multiplex PCR, lists solely in-frame clones and lacks some. The sample records approximately 110,000 clones, roughly 74% being singletons. The germline V gene encodes CDR1 SEHNR and CDR2 FQNEAQ (reference sequence). The CDR3 is 14 amino acids. The trim removed 6 bases at V and 7 bases at J, leaving 8 bases unmatched. Findings and caveats of the study: The study labeled 150 or so TCR beta chains cytomegalovirus-associated.

This sequence originates from a woman in her 50s in good health and CMV-seropositive. Sequencing was carried out using PBMCs. This chain connects TRBV7-9 to TRBJ1-4; 7 bases are a match to TRBD1. Here the CDR3 reads CASSRTGRVEKLFF. The CDR3 bases are TGTGCCAGCAGTCGGACAGGCAGGGTTGAAAAACTGTTTTTT.